This T cell receptor beta chain originates from a study of cytomegalovirus exposure and HLA in healthy donors. The PCR was carried out with 60 Vbeta primers and 13 Jbeta primers. TCRdb's table, derived via immunoSEQ multiplex PCR, lists solely in-frame clones and lacks some. Altogether fewer than 250,000 clones are present, about 80% being singletons, with the ten largest covering approximately 0.99%. J gave up 0 bases and V 5 bases, and 8 bases lay outside the gene matches. From germline, CDR1 is SQVTM and CDR2 ANQGSEA. The CDR3 has 15 residues. The TCR was taken from a woman between 35 and 50 years old in good health and CMV-seronegative. V usage is TRBV29-1 and J usage is TRBJ2-3; TRBD1 aligns across 7 bases. The sequencing sample was made of PBMCs. CDR3 protein: CSVSTTGRSTDTQYF. CDR3 coding DNA: TGCAGCGTTTCTACGACAGGGAGAAGCACAGATACGCAGTATTTT.